The following is a TCR beta chain sequence with its context. The data were obtained in a study of neoadjuvant anti-PD-1 for oral cavity cancer. Repertoires were generated with immunoSEQ multiplex PCR, while TCRdb's copy carries only in-frame clones and drops some. In the table there are approximately 30,000 clones, roughly 79% of which are singletons. The CDR3 extends over 15 amino acids. From germline, CDR1 is WSHSY and CDR2 SAAADI. V trimming: 3 bases; J trimming: 4 bases; junction bases outside the gene matches: 8. This sample's time point: after neoadjuvant nivolumab, at surgical resection. Patients had newly diagnosed, untreated stage II-IVA oral cavity squamous cell carcinoma.

The origin of this receptor is a person aged 35 to 85 with oral cavity squamous cell carcinoma. The sequenced sample was PBMCs, obtained after nivolumab (anti-PD-1) treatment. This chain links TRBV10-2 with TRBJ1-2, with 7 nucleotides matching TRBD1. CDR3 in DNA: TGCGCCAGCAGTGAAGATGGACAGGTTCCCTATGGCTACACCTTC. Protein product: CASSEDGQVPYGYTF.